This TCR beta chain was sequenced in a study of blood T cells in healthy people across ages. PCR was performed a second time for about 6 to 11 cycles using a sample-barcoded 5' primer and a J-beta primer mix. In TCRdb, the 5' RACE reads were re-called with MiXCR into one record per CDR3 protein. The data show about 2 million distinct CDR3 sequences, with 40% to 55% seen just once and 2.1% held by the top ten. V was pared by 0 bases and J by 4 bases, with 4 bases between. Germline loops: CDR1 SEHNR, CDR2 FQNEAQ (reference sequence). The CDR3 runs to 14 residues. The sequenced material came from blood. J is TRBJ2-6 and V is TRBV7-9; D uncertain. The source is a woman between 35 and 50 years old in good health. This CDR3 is CASSLAVGANVLTF. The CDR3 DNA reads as TGTGCCAGCAGCTTAGCGGTCGGGGCCAACGTCCTGACTTTC. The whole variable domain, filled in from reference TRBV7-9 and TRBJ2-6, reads DTGVSQNPRHKITKRGQNVTFRCDPISEHNRLYWYRQTLGQGPEFLTYFQNEAQLEKSRLLSDRFSAERPKGSFSTLEIQRTEQGDSAMYLCASSLAVGANVLTFGAGSRLTVL.